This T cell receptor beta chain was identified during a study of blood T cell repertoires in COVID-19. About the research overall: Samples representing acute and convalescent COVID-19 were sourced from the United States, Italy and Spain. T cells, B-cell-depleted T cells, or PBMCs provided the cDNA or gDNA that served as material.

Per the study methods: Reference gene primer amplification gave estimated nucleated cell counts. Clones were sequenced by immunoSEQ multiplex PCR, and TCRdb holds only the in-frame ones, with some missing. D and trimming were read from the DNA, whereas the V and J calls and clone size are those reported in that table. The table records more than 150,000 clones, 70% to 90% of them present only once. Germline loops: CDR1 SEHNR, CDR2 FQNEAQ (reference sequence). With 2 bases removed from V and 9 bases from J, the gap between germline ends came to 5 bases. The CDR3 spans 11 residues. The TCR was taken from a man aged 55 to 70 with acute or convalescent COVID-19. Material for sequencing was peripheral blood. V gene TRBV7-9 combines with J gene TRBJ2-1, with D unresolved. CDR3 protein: CASSLLFEQFF. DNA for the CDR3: TGTGCCAGCAGCTTACTATTTGAGCAGTTCTTC.